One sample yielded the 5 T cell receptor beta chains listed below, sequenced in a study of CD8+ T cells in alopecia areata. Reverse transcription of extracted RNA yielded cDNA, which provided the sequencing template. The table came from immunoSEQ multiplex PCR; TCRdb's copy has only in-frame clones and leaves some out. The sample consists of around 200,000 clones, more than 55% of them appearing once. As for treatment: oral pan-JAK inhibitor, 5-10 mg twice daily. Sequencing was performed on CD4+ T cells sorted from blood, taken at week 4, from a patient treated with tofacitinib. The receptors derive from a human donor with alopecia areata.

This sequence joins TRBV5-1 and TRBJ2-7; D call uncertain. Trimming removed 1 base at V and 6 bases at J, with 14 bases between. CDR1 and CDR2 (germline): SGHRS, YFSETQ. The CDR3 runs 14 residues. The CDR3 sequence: CASSLNDNLREQYF. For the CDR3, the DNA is TGCGCCAGCAGCTTGAACGACAACCTACGCGAGCAGTACTTC.

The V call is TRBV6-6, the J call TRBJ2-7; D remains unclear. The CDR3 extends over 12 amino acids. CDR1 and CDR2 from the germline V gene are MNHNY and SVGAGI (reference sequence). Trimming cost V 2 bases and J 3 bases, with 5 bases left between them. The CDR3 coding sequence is TGTGCCAGCAGTTACGGCGTCTACGAGCAGTACTTC. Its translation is CASSYGVYEQYF.

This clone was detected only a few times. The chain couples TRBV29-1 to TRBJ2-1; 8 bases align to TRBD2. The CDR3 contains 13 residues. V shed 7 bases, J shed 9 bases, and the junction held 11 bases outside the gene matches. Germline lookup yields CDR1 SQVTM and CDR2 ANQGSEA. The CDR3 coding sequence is TGCAGCGGGTCCGGGAGGGCCTGGGGTGAGCAGTTCTTC. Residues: CSGSGRAWGEQFF.

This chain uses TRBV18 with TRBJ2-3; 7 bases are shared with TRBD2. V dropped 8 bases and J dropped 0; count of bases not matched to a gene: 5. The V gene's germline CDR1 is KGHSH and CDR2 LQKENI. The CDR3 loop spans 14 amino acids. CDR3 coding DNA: TGTGCCAGCCAAGCTAGCGGAAGCACAGATACGCAGTATTTT. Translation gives CASQASGSTDTQYF.

This CDR3 reads CASSWGLGTDTQYF. CDR3 nucleotides: TGCGCCAGCAGCTGGGGTCTAGGCACAGATACGCAGTATTTT. The gene calls are TRBV5-1 and TRBJ2-3; D unresolved. Germline V gives CDR1 SGHRS, CDR2 YFSETQ. Trimming cost V 3 bases and J 1 base, with 9 bases left between them. There are 14 residues in the CDR3. Full variable domain (missing parts from reference TRBV5-1 and TRBJ2-3): KAGVTQTPRYLIKTRGQQVTLSCSPISGHRSVSWYQQTPGQGLQFLFEYFSETQRNKGNFPGRFSGRQFSNSRSEMNVSTLELGDSALYLCASSWGLGTDTQYFGPGTRLTVL.